This T cell receptor (beta chain) was recovered during a study of T cells in Graves' hyperthyroidism and ophthalmopathy (dated by TCRdb to between 2018 and 2020). As for the study more broadly: Peripheral blood was collected at initial diagnosis, before any treatment. To identify distinguishing TCR V-J signatures, a discovery cohort of around 98 patients was used, comprising fewer than 45 with Graves' ophthalmopathy and some 60 with stable Graves' hyperthyroidism. In addition, the study compared T-cell repertoires in thyroid tissue and in blood from about 6 Graves' hyperthyroidism patients. Prospective prediction of ophthalmopathy was tested in an independent validation cohort consisting of fewer than 20 hyperthyroidism patients and approximately 16 patients who later progressed to ophthalmopathy. The paper reports TCR Vbeta CDR3 sequencing of over 130 peripheral blood samples: around 41 ophthalmopathy, 70 to 85 hyperthyroidism and approximately 17 progressor patients. After blood sampling, hyperthyroidism patients were treated with methimazole at a starting dose of 30 mg daily, and ophthalmopathy patients were treated with high-dose intravenous methylprednisolone. The 85 to 100 discovery patients were divided at random into training and test sets in a 7:3 ratio.

The CDR3 runs 14 residues from the cysteine to the phenylalanine. The DNA shown is the 42-base CDR3, in frame from base 1. CDR1 DFQATT and CDR2 SNEGSKA were looked up in the germline V gene (reference sequence). Ends trimmed: V by 5 bases, J by 5 bases; bases unmatched to a gene: 9. This clonotype has only a few counts. The clone's antigen remains unknown. Qualities for individual bases were not recorded, and no much larger clone is one base off. Amplification of TCR beta CDR3 regions was carried out from RNA transcripts. For the first round of RT-PCR on the TCR CDR3, the HTBI primer set was used together with the Qiagen OneStep RT-PCR kit. Libraries were constructed in a second round of multiplex PCR, after which size selection and purification were performed. Sequencing of the libraries was done on an Illumina HiSeq2000 using paired-end 100 bp reads. The authors' pipeline ran thus. SOAPnuke was used to process the raw data, with reads discarded if the reads contained adapters or uncalled bases, had a mean Phred below 15, or lacked an exact constant-primer or identifier match. COPE v1.2.5 was used to merge the high-quality paired reads, and each unique nucleotide sequence was defined as a clonotype. MiTCR v1.1 was used to align clonotypes to the IMGT TRBV, TRBD and TRBJ reference segments. Only V-J combinations with frequency above 0.0001, covering 98% to 99.2% of repertoires, were analysed. The TCS score was defined as F50 (clonal expansion) divided by E x V (chaos), with BLOSUM62-based TCRdist calculated between CDR3 peptides within each V-J. Welch's t-statistics and random forest reduced roughly 530 V-J features to 13, which were used in a naive Bayes classifier (R e1071). TCRdb reprocessing: public reads trimmed at Q25 with fastp, clones called with MiXCR, in-frame beta chains kept. When rows share a CDR3 protein, they turn into one entry using the most common DNA and genes. The V and J calls follow TCRdb's processing rather than the paper's. In this sample the table shows fewer than 650,000 distinct CDR3 sequences, around 15% of which occur a single time. In total, the top ten clones hold approximately 15% of the sample.

Stable Graves' hyperthyroidism was defined as the absence of progression to ophthalmopathy over 18 months of follow-up. Hyperthyroidism patients were aged 18 to 65 years and newly diagnosed, with disease duration of less than 2 months. Exclusion was applied to patients with uncontrolled infections, other autoimmune diseases, pregnancy or lactation. Diagnoses were based on clinical symptoms, serum thyroxine and TRAb, thyroid ultrasound and orbital computed tomography. PBMCs were isolated from 10 ml of fresh peripheral blood by Ficoll-Paque density gradient centrifugation. Total RNA was extracted using Trizol reagent, and RNA quality was assessed on an Agilent 2100 Bioanalyzer. Points the paper makes about the study in general: In cross-validation, a model built on a 13 V-J signature told ophthalmopathy apart from stable hyperthyroidism with 85% to 90% sensitivity and 81% to 82% specificity, and in testing the same model reached 80%/75%. No statistical method was used to fix the sample size in advance, and group allocation was not hidden from the investigators. Blood samples also contained most of the expanded thyroid clonotypes (frequency above 0.001), which suggests that blood repertoires may reflect thyroid immune responses. During validation, the model predicted progression to ophthalmopathy a median of about 6.5 months ahead of onset, with almost 71% sensitivity and almost 75% specificity.

Sequencing used blood. The receptor chain draws on TRBV20-1 and TRBJ1-5, and TRBD1 aligns with 7 junction nucleotides. The origin of this receptor is a woman between 35 and 50 years old with Graves' hyperthyroidism. This receptor carries the CDR3 CSAPSDREYQPQHF. The DNA sequence reads TGCAGTGCTCCCAGTGACAGGGAATATCAGCCCCAGCATTTT.